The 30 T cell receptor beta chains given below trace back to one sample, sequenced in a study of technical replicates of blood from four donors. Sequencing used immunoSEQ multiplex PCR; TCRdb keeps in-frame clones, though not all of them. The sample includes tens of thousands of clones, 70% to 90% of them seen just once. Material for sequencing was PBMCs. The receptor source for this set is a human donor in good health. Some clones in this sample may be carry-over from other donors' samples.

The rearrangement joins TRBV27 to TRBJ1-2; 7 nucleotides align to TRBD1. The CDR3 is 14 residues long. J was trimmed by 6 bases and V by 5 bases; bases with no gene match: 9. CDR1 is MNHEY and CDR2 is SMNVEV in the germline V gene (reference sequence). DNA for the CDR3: TGTGCCAGCAGTCTTACCGGGACAGTGGATGGCTACACCTTC. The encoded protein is CASSLTGTVDGYTF.

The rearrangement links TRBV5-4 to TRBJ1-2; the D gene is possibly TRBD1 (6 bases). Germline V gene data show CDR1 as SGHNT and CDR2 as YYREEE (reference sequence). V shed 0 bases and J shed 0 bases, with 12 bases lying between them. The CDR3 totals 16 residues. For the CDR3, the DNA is TGTGCCAGCAGCTTGGCCTTAGGGGGACCTAACTATGGCTACACCTTC. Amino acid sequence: CASSLALGGPNYGYTF.

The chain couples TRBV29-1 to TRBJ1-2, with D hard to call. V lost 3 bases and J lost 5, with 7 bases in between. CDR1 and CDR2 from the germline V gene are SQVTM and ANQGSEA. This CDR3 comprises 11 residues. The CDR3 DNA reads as TGCAGCGTTGATCGACTGTATGGCTACACCTTC. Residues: CSVDRLYGYTF.

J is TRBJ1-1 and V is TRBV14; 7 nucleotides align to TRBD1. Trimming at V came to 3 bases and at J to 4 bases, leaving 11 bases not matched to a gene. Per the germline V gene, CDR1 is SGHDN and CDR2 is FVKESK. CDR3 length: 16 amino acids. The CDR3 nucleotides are TGTGCCAGCAGCCACCGACAGGGTAGCGTCGGCACTGAAGCTTTCTTT. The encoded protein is CASSHRQGSVGTEAFF.

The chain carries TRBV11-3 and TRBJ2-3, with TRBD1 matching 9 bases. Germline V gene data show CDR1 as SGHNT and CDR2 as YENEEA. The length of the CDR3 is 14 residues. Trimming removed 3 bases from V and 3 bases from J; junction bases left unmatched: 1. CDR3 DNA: TGTGCCAGCAGCTTCGGGACAGGGACAGATACGCAGTATTTT. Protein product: CASSFGTGTDTQYF.

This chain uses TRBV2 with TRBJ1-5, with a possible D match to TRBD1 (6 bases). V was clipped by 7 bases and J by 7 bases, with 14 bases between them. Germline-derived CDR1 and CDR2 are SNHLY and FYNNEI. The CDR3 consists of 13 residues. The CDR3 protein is CASITGLGQPQHF. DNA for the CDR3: TGTGCCAGCATCACAGGGCTTGGACAGCCCCAGCATTTT.

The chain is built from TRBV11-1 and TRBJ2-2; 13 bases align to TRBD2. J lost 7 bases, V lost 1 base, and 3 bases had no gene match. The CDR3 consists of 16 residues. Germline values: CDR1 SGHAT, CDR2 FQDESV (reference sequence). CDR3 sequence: CASSLGLAGGGGELFF. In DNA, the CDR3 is TGTGCCAGCAGCTTAGGACTAGCGGGAGGCGGCGGGGAGCTGTTTTTT.

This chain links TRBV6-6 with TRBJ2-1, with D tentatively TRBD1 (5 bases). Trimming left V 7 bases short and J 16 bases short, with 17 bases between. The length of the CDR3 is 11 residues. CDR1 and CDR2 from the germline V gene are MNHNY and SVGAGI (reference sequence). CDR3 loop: CASTQGPAHFF. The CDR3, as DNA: TGTGCCAGCACCCAGGGCCCTGCCCACTTCTTC.

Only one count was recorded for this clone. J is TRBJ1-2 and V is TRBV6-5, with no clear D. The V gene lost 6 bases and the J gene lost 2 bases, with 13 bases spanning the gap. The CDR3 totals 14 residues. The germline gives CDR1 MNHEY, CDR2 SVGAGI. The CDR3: CASRWTEGNYGYTF. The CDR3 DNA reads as TGTGCCAGCAGATGGACGGAGGGAAACTATGGCTACACCTTC.

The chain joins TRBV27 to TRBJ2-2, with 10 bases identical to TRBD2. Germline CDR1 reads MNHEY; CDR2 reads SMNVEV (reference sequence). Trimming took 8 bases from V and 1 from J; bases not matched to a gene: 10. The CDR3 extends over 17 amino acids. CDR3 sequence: CASRLWASGGNTGELFF. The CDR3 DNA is TGTGCCAGCCGCCTTTGGGCTAGCGGGGGGAACACCGGGGAGCTGTTTTTT.

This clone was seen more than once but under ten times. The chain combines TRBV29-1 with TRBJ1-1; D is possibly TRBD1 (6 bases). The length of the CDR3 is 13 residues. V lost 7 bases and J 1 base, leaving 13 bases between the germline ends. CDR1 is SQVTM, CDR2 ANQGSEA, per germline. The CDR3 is CSARQDENTEAFF. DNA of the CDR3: TGCAGCGCCAGACAGGACGAGAACACTGAAGCTTTCTTT. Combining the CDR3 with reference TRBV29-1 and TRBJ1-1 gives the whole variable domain SAVISQKPSRDICQRGTSLTIQCQVDSQVTMMFWYRQQPGQSLTLIATANQGSEATYESGFVIDKFPISRPNLTFSTLTVSNMSPEDSSIYLCSARQDENTEAFFGQGTRLTVV.

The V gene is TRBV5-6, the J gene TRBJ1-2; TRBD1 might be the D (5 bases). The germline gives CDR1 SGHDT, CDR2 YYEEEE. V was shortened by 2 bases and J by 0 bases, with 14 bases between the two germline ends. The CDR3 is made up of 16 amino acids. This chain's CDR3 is CASSLFSGGTNYGYTF. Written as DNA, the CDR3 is TGTGCCAGCAGCTTATTTTCGGGGGGGACTAACTATGGCTACACCTTC.

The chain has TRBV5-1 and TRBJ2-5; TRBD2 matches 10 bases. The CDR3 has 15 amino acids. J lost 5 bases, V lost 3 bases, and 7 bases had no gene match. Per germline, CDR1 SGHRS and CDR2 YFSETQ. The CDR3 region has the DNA TGCGCCAGCAGCTGGCTAGCGGGAGTATGGGAGACCCAGTACTTC. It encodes CASSWLAGVWETQYF. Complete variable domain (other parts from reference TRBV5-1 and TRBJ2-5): KAGVTQTPRYLIKTRGQQVTLSCSPISGHRSVSWYQQTPGQGLQFLFEYFSETQRNKGNFPGRFSGRQFSNSRSEMNVSTLELGDSALYLCASSWLAGVWETQYFGPGTRLLVL.

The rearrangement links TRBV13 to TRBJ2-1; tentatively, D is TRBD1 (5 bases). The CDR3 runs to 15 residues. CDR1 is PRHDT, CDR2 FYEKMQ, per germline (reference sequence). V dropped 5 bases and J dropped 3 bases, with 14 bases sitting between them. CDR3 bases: TGTGCCAGCAGCCCAGGGAAGTACTACTACAATGAGCAGTTCTTC. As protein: CASSPGKYYYNEQFF.

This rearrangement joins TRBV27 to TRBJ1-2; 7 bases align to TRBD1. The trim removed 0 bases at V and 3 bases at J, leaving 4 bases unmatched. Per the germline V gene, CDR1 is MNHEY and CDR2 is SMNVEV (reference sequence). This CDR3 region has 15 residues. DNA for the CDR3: TGTGCCAGCAGTTTATCGGGCAGGGGGGACTATGGCTACACCTTC. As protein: CASSLSGRGDYGYTF.

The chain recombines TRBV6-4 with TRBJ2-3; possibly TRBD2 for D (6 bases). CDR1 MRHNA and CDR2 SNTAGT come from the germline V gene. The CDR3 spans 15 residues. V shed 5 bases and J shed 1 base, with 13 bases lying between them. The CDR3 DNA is TGTGCCAGCAGTATGGGAGGCTCCGGCACAGATACGCAGTATTTT. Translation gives CASSMGGSGTDTQYF.

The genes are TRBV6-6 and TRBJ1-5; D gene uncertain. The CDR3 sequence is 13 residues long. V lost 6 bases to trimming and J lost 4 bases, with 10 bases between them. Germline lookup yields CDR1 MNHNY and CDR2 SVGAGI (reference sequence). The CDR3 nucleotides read TGTGCCAGCAGAGGACGGGAAAATCAGCCCCAGCATTTT. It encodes CASRGRENQPQHF.

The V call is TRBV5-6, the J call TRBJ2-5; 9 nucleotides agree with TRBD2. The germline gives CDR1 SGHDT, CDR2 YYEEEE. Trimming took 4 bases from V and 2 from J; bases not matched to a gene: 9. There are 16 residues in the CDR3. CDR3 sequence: CASSNTWLAGQETQYF. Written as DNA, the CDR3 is TGTGCCAGCAGCAACACGTGGCTAGCGGGACAAGAGACCCAGTACTTC.

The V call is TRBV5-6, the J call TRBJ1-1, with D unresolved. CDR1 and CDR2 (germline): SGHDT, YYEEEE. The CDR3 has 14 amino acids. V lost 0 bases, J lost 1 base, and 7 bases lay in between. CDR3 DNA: TGTGCCAGCAGCTTGGGACACCAGAACACTGAAGCTTTCTTT. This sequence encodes CASSLGHQNTEAFF.

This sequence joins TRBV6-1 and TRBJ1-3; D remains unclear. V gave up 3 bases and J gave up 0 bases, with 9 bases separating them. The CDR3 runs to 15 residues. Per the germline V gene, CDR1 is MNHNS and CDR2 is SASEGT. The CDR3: CASSDQGLSGNTIYF. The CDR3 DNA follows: TGTGCCAGCAGTGATCAAGGACTCTCTGGAAACACCATATATTTT.

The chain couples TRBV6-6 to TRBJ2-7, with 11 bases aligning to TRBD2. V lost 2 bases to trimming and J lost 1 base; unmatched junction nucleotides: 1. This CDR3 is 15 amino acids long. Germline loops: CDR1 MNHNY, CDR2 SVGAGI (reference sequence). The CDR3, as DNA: TGTGCCAGCAGTTACACTAGCGGGAGTTCCTACGAGCAGTACTTC. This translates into CASSYTSGSSYEQYF.

Written as DNA, the CDR3 is TGTGCCAGCAGTTTATGGGCGTACTCTAGCACAGATACGCAGTATTTT. Protein sequence: CASSLWAYSSTDTQYF. The gene calls are TRBV27 and TRBJ2-3; D gene unclear. V dropped 1 base and J dropped 0 bases, with 11 bases sitting between them. Per germline, CDR1 MNHEY and CDR2 SMNVEV (reference sequence). The CDR3 loop spans 16 amino acids.

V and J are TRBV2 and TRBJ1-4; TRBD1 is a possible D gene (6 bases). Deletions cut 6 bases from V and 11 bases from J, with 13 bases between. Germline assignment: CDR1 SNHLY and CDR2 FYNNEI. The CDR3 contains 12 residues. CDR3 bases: TGTGCCAGCAGCTTCACAGGGAAGAAACTGTTTTTT. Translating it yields CASSFTGKKLFF.

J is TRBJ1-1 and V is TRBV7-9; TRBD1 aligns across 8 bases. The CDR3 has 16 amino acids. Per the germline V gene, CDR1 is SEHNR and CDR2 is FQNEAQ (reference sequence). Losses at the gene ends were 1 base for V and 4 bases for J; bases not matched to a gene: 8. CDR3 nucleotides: TGTGCCAGCAGCTTAGTGGCAGGGGGCTTGGGCACTGAAGCTTTCTTT. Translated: CASSLVAGGLGTEAFF. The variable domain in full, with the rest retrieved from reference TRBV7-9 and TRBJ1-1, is DTGVSQNPRHKITKRGQNVTFRCDPISEHNRLYWYRQTLGQGPEFLTYFQNEAQLEKSRLLSDRFSAERPKGSFSTLEIQRTEQGDSAMYLCASSLVAGGLGTEAFFGQGTRLTVV.

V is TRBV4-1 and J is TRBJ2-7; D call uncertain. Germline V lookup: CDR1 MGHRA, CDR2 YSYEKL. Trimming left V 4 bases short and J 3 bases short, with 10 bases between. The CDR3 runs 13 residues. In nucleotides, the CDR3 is TGCGCCAGCAGCCCGTATGTAAACTACGAGCAGTACTTC. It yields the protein CASSPYVNYEQYF.

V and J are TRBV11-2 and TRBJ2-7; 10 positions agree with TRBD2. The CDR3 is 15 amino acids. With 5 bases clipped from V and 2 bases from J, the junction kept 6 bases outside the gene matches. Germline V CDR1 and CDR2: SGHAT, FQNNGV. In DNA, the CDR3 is TGTGCCAGCAGCCCCCAGCGGGGGGGAGCCTACGAGCAGTACTTC. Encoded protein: CASSPQRGGAYEQYF.

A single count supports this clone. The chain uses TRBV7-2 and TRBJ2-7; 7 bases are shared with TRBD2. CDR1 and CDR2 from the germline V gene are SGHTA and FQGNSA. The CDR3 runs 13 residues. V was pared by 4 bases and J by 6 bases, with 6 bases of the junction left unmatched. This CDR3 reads CASSSSGTTEQYF. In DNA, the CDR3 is TGTGCCAGCAGCTCCTCCGGGACTACCGAGCAGTACTTC.

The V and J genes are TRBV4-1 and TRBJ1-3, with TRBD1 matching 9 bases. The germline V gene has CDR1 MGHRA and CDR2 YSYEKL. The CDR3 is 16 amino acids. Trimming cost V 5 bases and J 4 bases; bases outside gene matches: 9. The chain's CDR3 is CASSTQQGASGNTIYF. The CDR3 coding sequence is TGCGCCAGCAGCACCCAACAGGGGGCATCGGGAAACACCATATATTTT.

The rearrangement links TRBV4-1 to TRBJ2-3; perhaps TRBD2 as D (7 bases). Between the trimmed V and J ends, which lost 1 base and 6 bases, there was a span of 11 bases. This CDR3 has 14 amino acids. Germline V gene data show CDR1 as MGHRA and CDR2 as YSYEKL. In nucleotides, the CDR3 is TGCGCCAGCAGCCAAGTGGGGGGGCCTGATACGCAGTATTTT. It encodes CASSQVGGPDTQYF.

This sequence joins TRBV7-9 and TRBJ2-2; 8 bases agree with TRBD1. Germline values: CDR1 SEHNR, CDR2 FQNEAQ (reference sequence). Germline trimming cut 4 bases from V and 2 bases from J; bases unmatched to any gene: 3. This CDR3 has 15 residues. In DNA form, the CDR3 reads TGTGCCAGCAGCTGGACAGGGCCCAACACCGGGGAGCTGTTTTTT. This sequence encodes CASSWTGPNTGELFF.